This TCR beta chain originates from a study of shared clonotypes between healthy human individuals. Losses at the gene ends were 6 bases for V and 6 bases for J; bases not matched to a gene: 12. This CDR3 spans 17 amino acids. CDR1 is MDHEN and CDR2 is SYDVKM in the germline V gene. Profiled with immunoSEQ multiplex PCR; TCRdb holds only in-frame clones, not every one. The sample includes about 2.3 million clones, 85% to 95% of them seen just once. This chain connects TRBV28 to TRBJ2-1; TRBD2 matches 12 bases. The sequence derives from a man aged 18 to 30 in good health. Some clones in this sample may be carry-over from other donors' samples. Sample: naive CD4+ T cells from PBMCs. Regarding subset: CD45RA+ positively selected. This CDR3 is CASRPTSGRLTSNEQFF. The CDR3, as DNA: TGTGCCAGCAGACCCACTAGCGGGAGGCTAACAAGCAATGAGCAGTTCTTC.